Shown below are 5 T cell receptor beta chains from a single sample sequenced in a study of control samples from healthy donors and cancer patients. The assay was immunoSEQ multiplex PCR, and TCRdb's table has in-frame clones only and misses some. Of roughly 130,000 clones listed, less than 95% are singletons. Sequenced input: blood. Receptor source: a man aged 25-45 years in good health.

The chain recombines TRBV24-1 with TRBJ2-1; TRBD2 might be the D (6 bases). The V end lost 9 bases, the J end lost 0 bases, and 14 bases lay between the germline ends. Germline V gene lookup returns CDR1 KGHDR and CDR2 SFDVKD. The CDR3 is made up of 15 amino acids. The CDR3 protein is CATQEAGSSYNEQFF. The CDR3 DNA follows: TGTGCCACCCAGGAGGCGGGGAGCTCCTACAATGAGCAGTTCTTC.

The sample holds one count of this clone. V and J are TRBV9 and TRBJ1-2; the D is unclear. The CDR3 spans 13 residues. Trimming removed 2 bases at V and 7 bases at J, with 12 bases between. Germline assignment: CDR1 SGDLS and CDR2 YYNGEE. The CDR3 here is CASSVDPGLGYTF. The CDR3, as DNA: TGTGCCAGCAGCGTGGACCCCGGGCTTGGCTACACCTTC.

Only one count was recorded for this clone. The CDR3 spells CASSETGSGELFF. CDR3 nucleotides: TGTGCCAGCAGTGAAACAGGGTCCGGGGAGCTGTTTTTT. The chain is built from TRBV27 and TRBJ2-2; D may be TRBD1 (6 bases). The germline V gene encodes CDR1 MNHEY and CDR2 SMNVEV (reference sequence). The CDR3 contains 13 residues. V was clipped by 5 bases and J by 6 bases, with 10 bases between them.

The chain has TRBV15 and TRBJ2-7, with D possibly TRBD2 on 6 matching bases. Germline lookup yields CDR1 LNHNV and CDR2 YYDKDF (reference sequence). Trimming pared 5 bases from V and 0 bases from J, leaving 17 bases between. There are 16 residues in the CDR3. CDR3 region: CATSGPGARGSYEQYF. The CDR3 DNA sequence: TGTGCCACCAGCGGACCGGGAGCGAGAGGCTCCTACGAGCAGTACTTC.

The CDR3 is CAWSSPPGGWGYTF. CDR3 bases: TGTGCCTGGAGTTCCCCCCCCGGGGGCTGGGGCTACACCTTC. This rearrangement joins TRBV30 to TRBJ1-2; a weak D match, TRBD1 (6 bases). V was shortened by 2 bases and J by 8 bases, with 18 bases between the two germline ends. Germline CDR1 and CDR2: GTSNPN and SVGIG (reference sequence). The CDR3 has 14 amino acids.